One sample yielded the 20 T cell receptor beta chains listed below, sequenced in a study of T-cell reconstitution after alpha-beta-depleted transplantation in children. Unique molecular identifiers featured in how the TCRbeta library was prepared. Each CDR3 protein is one row after TCRdb ran MiXCR on the PCR reads. The sample shows tens of thousands of distinct CDR3 sequences, about 5% of them seen only once. The input for sequencing was PBMCs, mostly from graft donor cells, taken 60 days after TCRalphabeta/CD19-depleted stem cell transplant. The receptors were gathered from a female patient between 2 and 15 years old who had a stem cell transplant for aplastic anemia, so the T cells may come from the graft donor.

By share, this clonotype ranks as medium-sized. This chain joins TRBV7-6 and TRBJ2-1; D remains ambiguous. The CDR3 totals 13 residues. V lost 1 base and J lost 6, with 7 bases in between. Germline V gene lookup returns CDR1 SGHVS and CDR2 FNYEAQ. The chain's CDR3 is CASSLGTLNEQFF. The CDR3 coding sequence is TGTGCCAGCAGCTTAGGGACCCTCAATGAGCAGTTCTTC.

This clonotype was seen repeatedly, ten times or more. This chain links TRBV27 with TRBJ2-2; D gene unclear. CDR3 size: 13 residues. The germline V gene encodes CDR1 MNHEY and CDR2 SMNVEV (reference sequence). The ends were cut back, 6 bases at V and 0 bases at J, with 5 bases in the middle. CDR3 nucleotide sequence: TGTGCCAGCAGACAGTCGAACACCGGGGAGCTGTTTTTT. As protein: CASRQSNTGELFF.

This clonotype was seen a handful of times. This rearrangement joins TRBV7-2 to TRBJ2-7, with 11 positions matching TRBD2. The CDR3 is 15 amino acids. Germline trimming cut 0 bases from V and 4 bases from J; bases unmatched to any gene: 2. CDR1 and CDR2 (germline): SGHTA, FQGNSA. CDR3 sequence: CASSLALAGGYEQYF. In DNA form, the CDR3 reads TGTGCCAGCAGCTTAGCGCTAGCGGGGGGTTACGAGCAGTACTTC.

This clonotype was recorded at least ten times. The V and J genes are TRBV7-3 and TRBJ2-1; a weak D match, TRBD2 (6 bases). There are 14 residues in the CDR3. V lost 4 bases to trimming and J lost 3 bases, with 10 bases between them. Germline V gives CDR1 SGHTA, CDR2 FQGTGA. CDR3 sequence: CASSYGGNYNEQFF. CDR3 bases: TGTGCCAGCAGCTATGGGGGGAACTACAATGAGCAGTTCTTC. The full variable domain, its missing parts supplied by reference TRBV7-3 and TRBJ2-1, is GAGVSQTPSNKVTEKGKYVELRCDPISGHTALYWYRQSLGQGPEFLIYFQGTGAADDSGLPNDRFFAVRPEGSVSTLKIQRTERGDSAVYLCASSYGGNYNEQFFGPGTRLTVL.

This clonotype appeared many times. V gene TRBV5-1 combines with J gene TRBJ2-7, with D unresolved. The CDR3 runs to 13 residues. The germline V gene has CDR1 SGHRS and CDR2 YFSETQ. Trimming stripped 0 bases from V and 3 bases from J, with 7 bases between. Here the CDR3 reads CASSLDGNYEQYF. The CDR3 DNA is TGCGCCAGCAGCTTGGACGGAAACTACGAGCAGTACTTC.

The V gene is TRBV4-2, the J gene TRBJ1-5; weak D call: TRBD1 (5 bases). V lost 4 bases and J 2 bases, leaving 12 bases between the germline ends. The V gene's germline CDR1 is LGHNA and CDR2 YNFKEQ. The CDR3 loop spans 15 amino acids. This CDR3 is CASSPVTGGNQPQHF. DNA for the CDR3: TGTGCCAGCAGCCCAGTCACAGGCGGCAATCAGCCCCAGCATTTT.

The rearrangement joins TRBV20-1 to TRBJ2-7; TRBD1 matches at 12 bases. This CDR3 is 14 amino acids long. Germline V gene sequence: CDR1 DFQATT, CDR2 SNEGSKA (reference sequence). J gave up 6 bases and V 3 bases, and 6 bases lay outside the gene matches. This CDR3 is CSARGDRGQGEQYF. The CDR3 region has the DNA TGCAGTGCTAGGGGGGACAGGGGGCAAGGCGAGCAGTACTTC.

This clonotype was seen at least ten times. This chain connects TRBV20-1 to TRBJ2-2, with D possibly TRBD1 on 6 matching bases. The CDR3 runs to 16 residues. V lost 1 base and J 0 bases, leaving 12 bases between the germline ends. Germline assignment: CDR1 DFQATT and CDR2 SNEGSKA (reference sequence). CDR3 nucleotides: TGCAGTGCTAGAGTCCCCGGGACACCGAACACCGGGGAGCTGTTTTTT. Translated, it gives CSARVPGTPNTGELFF.

This chain joins TRBV12-3 or TRBV12-4 and TRBJ2-7; the match to TRBD2 covers 8 bases. This CDR3 region has 13 residues. J gave up 3 bases and V 2 bases, and 0 bases lay outside the gene matches. CDR3 DNA sequence: TGTGCCAGCAGTTTACTAGCGGGCTACGAGCAGTACTTC. Translation: CASSLLAGYEQYF.

This clonotype was seen a few times. V gene TRBV5-1 combines with J gene TRBJ1-4; 8 positions match TRBD1. The V segment lost 4 bases and the J segment 5 bases; nucleotides outside the gene matches: 4. The CDR3 length is 14 residues. CDR1 is SGHRS and CDR2 is YFSETQ in the germline V gene. CDR3 loop: CASSPQGGNEKLFF. The CDR3 nucleotides read TGCGCCAGCAGCCCACAGGGGGGAAATGAAAAACTGTTTTTT.

This clonotype was counted at least ten times. The J gene is TRBJ2-1, the V gene TRBV20-1; D ambiguous. The CDR3 totals 14 residues. Trimming removed 3 bases from V and 10 bases from J, with 19 bases in between. Germline CDR1 is DFQATT and CDR2 is SNEGSKA (reference sequence). As DNA, the CDR3 is TGCAGTGCTAGCTGGAGTAGCAAACTTCGCGAGCAGTTCTTC. Residues: CSASWSSKLREQFF.

This clonotype was seen repeatedly, ten times or more. The gene calls are TRBV7-8 and TRBJ2-3; 14 nucleotides align to TRBD2. Germline CDR1 and CDR2: SGHVS and FQNEAQ. The junction had 6 bases not matched to a gene; V was cut back by 8 bases and J by 2 bases. The CDR3 totals 16 residues. CDR3 amino acids: CASGRLAGGPTDTQYF. The CDR3 nucleotides read TGTGCCAGCGGGAGACTAGCGGGAGGGCCCACAGATACGCAGTATTTT.

On this clonotype itself: This may be a read error, as it is one base from a much larger clone. The chain joins TRBV20-1 to TRBJ2-5, with 9 bases aligning to TRBD2. Germline CDR1 is DFQATT and CDR2 is SNEGSKA (reference sequence). The CDR3 sequence is 13 residues long. The CDR3, as DNA: TGCAGAGCCCCAAGGCGGGGGGGAGAGACCCAGTACTTC. As protein: CRAPRRGGETQYF.

This clonotype was observed at least ten times. The V call is TRBV20-1, the J call TRBJ2-7; D is unclear. V lost 6 bases to trimming and J lost 4 bases, with 19 bases between them. This CDR3 has 14 amino acids. CDR1 is DFQATT, CDR2 SNEGSKA, per germline (reference sequence). CDR3 in amino acids: CSAPGMDRPYEQYF. CDR3 sequence (DNA): TGCAGTGCCCCCGGTATGGACCGTCCATACGAGCAGTACTTC.

This clonotype was observed at least ten times. V is TRBV7-9 and J is TRBJ1-1, with D hard to call. CDR1 is SEHNR and CDR2 is FQNEAQ in the germline V gene (reference sequence). This CDR3 spans 13 amino acids. With 4 bases removed from V and 3 bases from J, the gap between germline ends came to 9 bases. Here the CDR3 reads CASSSPWYTEAFF. The CDR3 nucleotides read TGTGCCAGCAGCTCCCCGTGGTACACTGAAGCTTTCTTT.

This clonotype was found many times. The chain joins TRBV5-1 to TRBJ2-7; 11 nucleotides line up with TRBD2. This CDR3 region has 16 residues. Germline CDR1 SGHRS, CDR2 YFSETQ. J lost 3 bases, V lost 4 bases, and 9 bases had no gene match. The CDR3 sequence: CASSASASGGIYEQYF. The CDR3, as DNA: TGCGCCAGCAGCGCCTCGGCTAGCGGGGGGATCTACGAGCAGTACTTC. The complete variable domain, with remaining parts taken from reference TRBV5-1 and TRBJ2-7, reads KAGVTQTPRYLIKTRGQQVTLSCSPISGHRSVSWYQQTPGQGLQFLFEYFSETQRNKGNFPGRFSGRQFSNSRSEMNVSTLELGDSALYLCASSASASGGIYEQYFGPGTRLTVT.

This clonotype was counted at least ten times. The rearrangement uses TRBV29-1 and TRBJ2-3, with 10 bases lining up with TRBD2. The CDR3 runs 15 residues. V lost 5 bases to trimming and J lost 0 bases; unmatched junction nucleotides: 5. Germline V CDR1 and CDR2: SQVTM, ANQGSEA. Here the CDR3 DNA reads TGCAGCGTTCTTGGACTAGCGGCTAGCACAGATACGCAGTATTTT. This codes for CSVLGLAASTDTQYF.

The chain joins TRBV15 to TRBJ2-5; D is unclear. The germline V and J ends were trimmed by 5 bases and 4 bases, with 8 bases remaining between them. CDR3 size: 12 residues. The germline V gene encodes CDR1 LNHNV and CDR2 YYDKDF (reference sequence). Here the CDR3 reads CATSSGRETQYF. CDR3 nucleotides: TGTGCCACCAGCTCTGGCCGAGAGACCCAGTACTTC. Together with reference TRBV15 and TRBJ2-5, the CDR3 gives the full variable domain: DAMVIQNPRYQVTQFGKPVTLSCSQTLNHNVMYWYQQKSSQAPKLLFHYYDKDFNNEADTPDNFQSRRPNTSFCFLDIRSPGLGDTAMYLCATSSGRETQYFGPGTRLLVL.

This clonotype was observed many times. J is TRBJ2-5 and V is TRBV3-1, with D perhaps assigned TRBD1 or TRBD2 (5 bases each). The V gene lost 1 base and the J gene lost 0 bases, with 12 bases spanning the gap. This CDR3 spans 16 amino acids. CDR1 is LGHDT, CDR2 YNNKEL, per germline (reference sequence). In DNA form, the CDR3 reads TGTGCCAGCAGCCAAGGGGGGACGCCTTACCAAGAGACCCAGTACTTC. Amino acid sequence: CASSQGGTPYQETQYF.

In this sample, this clonotype turned up many times. V and J are TRBV28 and TRBJ2-1; D is undetermined. The CDR3 is 15 amino acids. Between the trimmed V and J ends, which lost 1 base and 4 bases, there was a span of 11 bases. In germline, CDR1 is MDHEN, CDR2 SYDVKM. Here the CDR3 DNA reads TGTGCCAGCAGTTTATCCGGCAGGCTGTACAATGAGCAGTTCTTC. Protein product: CASSLSGRLYNEQFF. The full variable domain, its missing parts supplied by reference TRBV28 and TRBJ2-1, is DVKVTQSSRYLVKRTGEKVFLECVQDMDHENMFWYRQDPGLGLRLIYFSYDVKMKEKGDIPEGYSVSREKKERFSLILESASTNQTSMYLCASSLSGRLYNEQFFGPGTRLTVL.